These 25 T cell receptor beta chains share one sample of origin, sequenced in a study of blood T cells in healthy people across ages. Through a sample-barcoded 5' primer and a J-beta primer mix, a second PCR was run for about 7 to 12 cycles. TCRdb reprocessed the 5' RACE reads via MiXCR and lists one record per CDR3 protein. In the table there are hundreds of thousands of distinct CDR3 sequences, more than 40% of which are singletons. Sequencing was carried out using blood. Source of these receptors: a woman aged 55-69 years in good health.

This sequence joins TRBV18 and TRBJ2-7, with a possible D match to TRBD2 (5 bases). Germline V gene sequence: CDR1 KGHSH, CDR2 LQKENI. V lost 2 bases and J 0 bases, leaving 11 bases between the germline ends. CDR3 length: 15 residues. CDR3 nucleotides: TGTGCCAGCTCACCAGGACTCCTCAGCTCCTACGAGCAGTACTTC. Residues: CASSPGLLSSYEQYF. Complete variable domain (other parts from reference TRBV18 and TRBJ2-7): NAGVMQNPRHLVRRRGQEARLRCSPMKGHSHVYWYRQLPEEGLKFMVYLQKENIIDESGMPKERFSAEFPKEGPSILRIQQVVRGDSAAYFCASSPGLLSSYEQYFGPGTRLTVT.

The V and J genes are TRBV6-2 or TRBV6-3 and TRBJ2-4; 7 bases map to TRBD2. The last part of the DNA fits TRBJ2-7 better; the J call may be wrong. The CDR3 covers 11 residues. Germline assignment: CDR1 MNHEY and CDR2 SVGEGT. The CDR3 bases are TGTGCCAGCGTTTGGGGGGGCGAGCAGTACTTC. This codes for CASVWGGEQYF.

This rearrangement joins TRBV7-2 to TRBJ2-2, with TRBD2 matching 13 bases. Germline V gene lookup returns CDR1 SGHTA and CDR2 FQGNSA. The CDR3 sequence is 16 residues long. With 5 bases clipped from V and 4 bases from J, the junction kept 4 bases outside the gene matches. The CDR3 coding sequence is TGTGCCAGCAGCGGAGGACTAGCGGGAGTCACCGGGGAGCTGTTTTTT. Translating gives CASSGGLAGVTGELFF.

The chain has TRBV27 and TRBJ2-1; possible D gene TRBD2, 5 bases. Looked up from germline, CDR1 is MNHEY and CDR2 is SMNVEV (reference sequence). V was clipped by 3 bases and J by 2 bases, with 14 bases between them. The CDR3 runs to 16 residues. The CDR3 loop reads CASSFLASIAYNEQFF. The CDR3 DNA reads as TGTGCCAGCAGTTTTTTGGCTAGCATCGCCTACAATGAGCAGTTCTTC.

This clonotype was observed a handful of times. The chain recombines TRBV28 with TRBJ2-5, with 8 bases matching TRBD1. The DNA end lines up better with TRBJ2-7; the J call may be wrong. The CDR3 contains 16 residues. The germline V gene encodes CDR1 MDHEN and CDR2 SYDVKM. The CDR3 sequence is CASSLSGTGRLGEQYF. As DNA, the CDR3 is TGTGCCAGCAGTTTATCTGGGACAGGAAGATTGGGCGAGCAGTACTTC.

This clonotype was observed a handful of times. V and J are TRBV5-6 and TRBJ1-4; 7 bases agree with TRBD1. Germline V lookup: CDR1 SGHDT, CDR2 YYEEEE. The CDR3 totals 17 residues. The V and J ends lost 4 bases and 1 base, in that order; junction bases with no gene match: 10. CDR3 amino acids: CASSGNRQGGTNEKLFF. In nucleotides, the CDR3 is TGTGCCAGCAGCGGAAACCGACAGGGTGGAACTAATGAAAAACTGTTTTTT.

The V and J genes are TRBV20-1 and TRBJ2-2, with TRBD2 identical over 9 bases. After removal of 0 bases from V and 0 bases from J, the junction contained 5 bases not matched to a gene. The CDR3 has 17 amino acids. Germline CDR1 is DFQATT and CDR2 is SNEGSKA (reference sequence). CDR3 sequence (DNA): TGCAGTGCTAGAGATCCGTCTAGCGGGACGAACACCGGGGAGCTGTTTTTT. Translation gives CSARDPSSGTNTGELFF.

In DNA form, the CDR3 reads TGCAGTGCTAGGGGGCTAGCGGGAAATCTTCTAGAGATTAGCTCCTACAATGAGCAGTTCTTC. Translating gives CSARGLAGNLLEISSYNEQFF. The rearrangement joins TRBV20-1 to TRBJ2-1; 9 bases map to TRBD2. V dropped 3 bases and J dropped 0; count of bases not matched to a gene: 21. The CDR3 covers 21 residues. CDR1 and CDR2 (germline): DFQATT, SNEGSKA (reference sequence).

This clonotype has a count of ten or more. This rearrangement joins TRBV7-3 to TRBJ1-6, with D possibly being TRBD1 (5 bases). Per germline, CDR1 SGHTA and CDR2 FQGTGA. There are 15 residues in the CDR3. The ends were cut back, 2 bases at V and 6 bases at J, with 11 bases in the middle. The chain's CDR3 is CASSLFGTANSPLHF. In DNA form, the CDR3 reads TGTGCCAGCAGCTTATTCGGGACCGCTAATTCACCCCTCCACTTT.

The gene calls are TRBV27 and TRBJ2-7; D perhaps matches TRBD1 (6 bases). V lost 6 bases, J lost 11 bases, and 17 bases lay in between. The CDR3 is 12 amino acids. The V gene's germline CDR1 is MNHEY and CDR2 SMNVEV (reference sequence). CDR3 residues: CASSSGHNMKYF. The CDR3 DNA is TGTGCCAGCAGCTCGGGACATAACATGAAGTACTTC.

This clonotype was found a few times. V usage is TRBV7-2 and J usage is TRBJ2-1; the D gene could be TRBD1 or TRBD2 (5 bases each). Germline assignment: CDR1 SGHTA and CDR2 FQGNSA. This CDR3 region has 14 residues. V lost 6 bases to trimming and J lost 6 bases, with 15 bases between them. CDR3: CASRATEGRNEQFF. In nucleotides, the CDR3 is TGTGCCAGCAGGGCGACCGAGGGACGCAATGAGCAGTTCTTC. Drawing the rest from reference TRBV7-2 and TRBJ2-1, the complete variable domain is GAGVSQSPSNKVTEKGKDVELRCDPISGHTALYWYRQSLGQGLEFLIYFQGNSAPDKSGLPSDRFSAERTGGSVSTLTIQRTQQEDSAVYLCASRATEGRNEQFFGPGTRLTVL.

The gene calls are TRBV10-3 and TRBJ2-3, with unresolved D. Trimming pared 3 bases from V and 0 bases from J, leaving 10 bases between. Germline V gene lookup returns CDR1 ENHRY and CDR2 SYGVKD. The length of the CDR3 is 15 residues. The CDR3 loop is CAISEKEQSTDTQYF. DNA for the CDR3: TGTGCCATCAGTGAAAAGGAACAGAGCACAGATACGCAGTATTTT.

This rearrangement joins TRBV5-1 to TRBJ2-1; D gene uncertain. V lost 4 bases, J lost 8 bases, and 16 bases lay in between. CDR1 is SGHRS, CDR2 YFSETQ, per germline. There are 14 residues in the CDR3. The CDR3: CASSATSVGDEQFF. The CDR3 region has the DNA TGCGCCAGCAGCGCCACGTCGGTCGGCGATGAGCAGTTCTTC.

This clonotype appeared a few times. The chain recombines TRBV4-3 with TRBJ2-1; D gene unclear. V shed 0 bases and J shed 8 bases, with 8 bases lying between them. CDR1 is LGHNA, CDR2 YSLEER, per germline. The CDR3 totals 13 residues. DNA for the CDR3: TGCGCCAGCAGCCAAGACCTAGTCTATGAGCAGTTCTTC. This codes for CASSQDLVYEQFF.

This sequence joins TRBV20-1 and TRBJ2-7; the D gene is possibly TRBD2 (6 bases). V dropped 1 base and J dropped 5 bases, with 18 bases sitting between them. This CDR3 has 15 residues. CDR1 DFQATT and CDR2 SNEGSKA come from the germline V gene (reference sequence). The CDR3, as DNA: TGCAGTGCTAGAGGGAGCCCAGGAGGAGGGAACGAGCAGTACTTC. Protein product: CSARGSPGGGNEQYF.

The rearrangement joins TRBV21-1 to TRBJ2-7; TRBD1, the table's D call, was not compared with the DNA. TRBV21-1 constitutes a pseudogene. The CDR3 extends over 15 amino acids. CDR3 residues: CASSGWTGRSREQYF. The DNA for the CDR3 is TGTGCCAGCAGCGGGTGGACAGGGCGATCGCGTGAGCAGTACTTC.

This clonotype was seen ten or more times. This chain joins TRBV5-1 and TRBJ1-4; the D is unclear. The CDR3 covers 17 residues. CDR1 is SGHRS and CDR2 is YFSETQ in the germline V gene. Trimming stripped 4 bases from V and 0 bases from J, with 16 bases between. Here the CDR3 DNA reads TGCGCCAGCAGCGTCGGGGATAGTAGTGCAACTAATGAAAAACTGTTTTTT. Its protein product is CASSVGDSSATNEKLFF.

This clonotype was seen only a few times. The chain combines TRBV28 with TRBJ1-5; D ambiguous. Germline V lookup: CDR1 MDHEN, CDR2 SYDVKM. This CDR3 has 13 amino acids. Deletions cut 10 bases from V and 3 bases from J, with 13 bases between. The CDR3 loop reads CATVRAINQPQHF. CDR3 DNA: TGTGCCACCGTCCGTGCCATCAATCAGCCCCAGCATTTT.

This clonotype was seen repeatedly, ten times or more. J is TRBJ2-4 and V is TRBV21-1; whether TRBD1, the table's D call, matches the DNA was not checked. TRBV21-1 has pseudogene status. The CDR3 has 13 amino acids. In nucleotides, the CDR3 is TGTGCCAGCAGCAAAGCAAGGGGAAACATTCAGTACTTC. Amino acids: CASSKARGNIQYF.

This clonotype was counted between two and nine times. V is TRBV7-2 and J is TRBJ1-1; unclear D gene. CDR1 and CDR2 from the germline V gene are SGHTA and FQGNSA. V shed 2 bases and J shed 3 bases, with 13 bases lying between them. This CDR3 contains 15 residues. Written as DNA, the CDR3 is TGTGCCAGCAGCTTACGTTTGTACGGGGACACTGAAGCTTTCTTT. Translated: CASSLRLYGDTEAFF. The entire variable domain, with the rest obtained from reference TRBV7-2 and TRBJ1-1, is as follows: GAGVSQSPSNKVTEKGKDVELRCDPISGHTALYWYRQSLGQGLEFLIYFQGNSAPDKSGLPSDRFSAERTGGSVSTLTIQRTQQEDSAVYLCASSLRLYGDTEAFFGQGTRLTVV.

The gene calls are TRBV6-2 or TRBV6-3 and TRBJ2-7; 12 bases line up with TRBD2. The V and J ends lost 6 bases and 2 bases, in that order; junction bases with no gene match: 8. Germline V CDR1 and CDR2: MNHEY, SVGEGT. CDR3 length equals 16 residues. For the CDR3, the DNA is TGTGCCAGCAGGACTAGCGGGAGTAGTTCCCCCTACGAGCAGTACTTC. This codes for CASRTSGSSSPYEQYF.

This clonotype occurred once. The chain uses TRBV3-1 and TRBJ2-4; TRBD2 agrees at 8 bases. The J segment lost 3 bases and the V segment lost 0 bases, leaving 10 bases of the junction unmatched. Germline V gene lookup returns CDR1 LGHDT and CDR2 YNNKEL (reference sequence). The CDR3 has 18 residues. This CDR3 is CASSQEKPGGPGKNIQYF. As DNA, the CDR3 is TGTGCCAGCAGCCAAGAAAAACCGGGAGGGCCAGGCAAAAACATTCAGTACTTC.

The chain uses TRBV20-1 and TRBJ2-1, with 8 bases fitting TRBD2. CDR1 DFQATT and CDR2 SNEGSKA come from the germline V gene (reference sequence). The V gene end was trimmed by 3 bases and the J gene end by 4 bases; junction bases not matched to a gene: 5. The CDR3 runs 14 residues. CDR3 DNA: TGCAGTGCTAGCGGGAGGGCCTTATACAATGAGCAGTTCTTC. It codes for CSASGRALYNEQFF.

The V call is TRBV6-5, the J call TRBJ1-2; 8 bases map to TRBD1. There are 18 residues in the CDR3. The V and J ends lost 0 bases and 4 bases, in that order; junction bases with no gene match: 13. Germline V gene sequence: CDR1 MNHEY, CDR2 SVGAGI. The DNA for the CDR3 is TGTGCCAGCAGTTACTCGATGTTCGAGACAGGGGCTACCTATGGCTACACCTTC. It encodes CASSYSMFETGATYGYTF.

This chain connects TRBV11-1 to TRBJ2-6, with D uncertain. The CDR3 loop spans 14 amino acids. Deletions cut 5 bases from V and 6 bases from J, with 11 bases between. From germline, CDR1 is SGHAT and CDR2 FQDESV (reference sequence). CDR3 protein: CASSLLNVANVLTF. CDR3 nucleotide sequence: TGTGCCAGCAGCCTTCTGAATGTGGCCAACGTCCTGACTTTC.